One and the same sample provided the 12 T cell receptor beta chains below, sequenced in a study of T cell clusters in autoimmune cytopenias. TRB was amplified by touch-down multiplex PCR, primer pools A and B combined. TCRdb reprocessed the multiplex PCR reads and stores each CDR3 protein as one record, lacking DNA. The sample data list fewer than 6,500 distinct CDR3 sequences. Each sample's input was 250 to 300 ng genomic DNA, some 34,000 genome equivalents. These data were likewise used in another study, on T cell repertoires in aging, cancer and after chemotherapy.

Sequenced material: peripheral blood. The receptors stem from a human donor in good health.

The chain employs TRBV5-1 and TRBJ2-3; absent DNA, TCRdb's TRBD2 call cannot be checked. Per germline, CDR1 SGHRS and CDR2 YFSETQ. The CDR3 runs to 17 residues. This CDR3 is CASSPGGLAGGLDTQYF.

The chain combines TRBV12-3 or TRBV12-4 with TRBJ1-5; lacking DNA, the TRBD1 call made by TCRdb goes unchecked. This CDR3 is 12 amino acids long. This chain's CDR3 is CATRKSNQPQHF.

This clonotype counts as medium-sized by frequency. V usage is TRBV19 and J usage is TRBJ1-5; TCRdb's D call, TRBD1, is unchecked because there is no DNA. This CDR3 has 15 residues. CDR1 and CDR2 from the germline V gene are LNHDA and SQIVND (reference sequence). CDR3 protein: CASSTRTGRNQPQHF.

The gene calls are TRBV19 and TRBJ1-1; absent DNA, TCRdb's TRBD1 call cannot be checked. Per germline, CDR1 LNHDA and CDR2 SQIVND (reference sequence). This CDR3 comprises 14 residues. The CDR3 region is CASIQQGGATEAFF. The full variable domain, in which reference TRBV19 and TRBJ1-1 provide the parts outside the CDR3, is DGGITQSPKYLFRKEGQNVTLSCEQNLNHDAMYWYRQDPGQGLRLIYYSQIVNDFQKGDIAEGYSVSREKKESFPLTVTSAQKNPTAFYLCASIQQGGATEAFFGQGTRLTVV.

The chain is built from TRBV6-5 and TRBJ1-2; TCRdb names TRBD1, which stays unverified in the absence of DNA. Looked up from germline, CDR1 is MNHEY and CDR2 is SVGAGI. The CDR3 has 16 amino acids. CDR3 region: CASRATSGHFFYGYTF.

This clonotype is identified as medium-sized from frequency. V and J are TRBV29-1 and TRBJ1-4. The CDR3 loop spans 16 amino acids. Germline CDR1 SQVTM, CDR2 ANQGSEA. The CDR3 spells CSVSTIANPTNEKLFF.

CDR3 sequence reads: CASSSSPGGLGNYGYTF. V and J are TRBV27 and TRBJ1-2; no DNA is available, so the TRBD1 call from TCRdb remains unchecked. This CDR3 comprises 17 residues. Germline CDR1 reads MNHEY; CDR2 reads SMNVEV (reference sequence).

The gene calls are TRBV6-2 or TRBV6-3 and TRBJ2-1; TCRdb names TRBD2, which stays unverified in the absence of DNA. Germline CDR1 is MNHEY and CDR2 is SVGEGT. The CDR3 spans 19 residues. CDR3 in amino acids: CASSYPGLAGYSSYNEQFF.

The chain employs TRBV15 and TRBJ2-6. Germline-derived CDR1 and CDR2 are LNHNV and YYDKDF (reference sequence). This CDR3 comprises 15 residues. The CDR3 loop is CATSQSGIRANVLTF.

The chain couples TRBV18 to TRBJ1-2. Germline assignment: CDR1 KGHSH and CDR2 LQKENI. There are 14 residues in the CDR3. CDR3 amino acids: CASSPPGPHYGYTF. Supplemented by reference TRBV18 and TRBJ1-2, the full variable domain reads NAGVMQNPRHLVRRRGQEARLRCSPMKGHSHVYWYRQLPEEGLKFMVYLQKENIIDESGMPKERFSAEFPKEGPSILRIQQVVRGDSAAYFCASSPPGPHYGYTFGSGTRLTVV.

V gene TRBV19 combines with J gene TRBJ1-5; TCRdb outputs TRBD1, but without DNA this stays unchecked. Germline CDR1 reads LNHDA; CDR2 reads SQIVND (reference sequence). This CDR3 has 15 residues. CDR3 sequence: CASSIFRDSNQPQHF.

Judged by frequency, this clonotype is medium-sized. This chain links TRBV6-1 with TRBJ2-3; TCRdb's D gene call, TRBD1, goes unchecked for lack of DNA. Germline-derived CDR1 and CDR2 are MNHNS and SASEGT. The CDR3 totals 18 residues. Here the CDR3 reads CASSRPLRGGTSTDTQYF.